This T cell receptor beta chain is from a study of radiation and T cells in renal cell carcinoma (dated by TCRdb to between 2020 and 2021). At the level of the whole study: Samples came from a clinical trial, in which primary renal cell carcinomas received 15 Gy stereotactic body radiation therapy followed by nephrectomy 4 weeks later. TCR beta sequencing covered 50 to 55 samples in total, comprising roughly 25 tumors and approximately 27 peripheral blood samples. In the approximately 57 samples combined, some 4 million unique CDR3 nucleotide sequences were found, encoding roughly 3,000,000 unique CDR3 amino acid sequences. What the study reported, not specific to this receptor: The single-armed trial design could not address effects of radiation dose or scheduling on the TCR repertoire. Because pretreatment tumor biopsies were not available, the baseline intratumoral presence of clonotypes could not be determined. Top tumor clonotypes rose in blood from baseline to 2 weeks post-radiation, then contracted by 4 weeks, suggesting transient expansion of tumor-resident clones. Dynamics of the blood repertoire were not tracked past 4 weeks after treatment.

The immunoSEQ kit was used, according to the manufacturer's recommendations, to generate TCR beta libraries from genomic DNA. Library preparation used a first multiplex PCR with proprietary primers, then a second PCR adding unique barcodes, with bead cleanups after each round. A positive control reaction and a negative control reaction, both provided in the kit, were run with every batch of samples. The final libraries underwent checking on an Agilent 4200 TapeStation D1000 ScreenTape, volumetric pooling, and quantification by qPCR. Sequencing was performed on an Illumina NextSeq500 with a MidOutput 150-cycle cartridge, and 156 Read1 and 15 Index1 cycles were run with kit custom primers. The pooled library was loaded at 0.85 to 1 pM, with a roughly 20% PhiX control spiked in. Under the source paper's analysis protocol: Vendor-processed data were analyzed in R, with a clonotype defined as all T cells sharing the same CDR3 nucleotide sequence. For clone abundance analyses, frequencies were normalized to the 10,000 most abundant clones per sample. Public T cell clones, averaging fewer than five per sample, were removed before analysis. An abundance difference of at least 32-fold between compartments was the criterion for calling clonotypes tumor-enriched or baseline blood-enriched. A beta-binomial differential abundance model was applied to find clonotypes that expanded or contracted between blood time points. Similarity between tumor and blood repertoires was quantified using the Baroni-Urbani and Buser coefficient, and groups were compared with two-tailed Wilcoxon tests in R. The immuneACCESS repertoire file appears here via TCRdb, limited to in-frame rearrangements. These files lack a portion of the clones; in checked studies, under half of the deficit traces to unresolved V genes, and the cause of the others is not known. That table is the source of V, J and clone size, and D and trimming were worked out from the DNA. This sample has 87,000 or so clones in its table, and 80% to 90% of those were observed once. The ten top clones hold approximately 8.1% of the sample.

As to this clone: Its antigen specificity is not known. Within one base of it there is no much larger clone, and no base qualities were kept.

Unmatched junction bases come to 5, with V trimmed by 4 bases and J by 3 bases. The cysteine opens and the phenylalanine closes a CDR3 of 14 amino acids. Only CDR3 DNA remains: 42 bases, in frame from the first base. The germline V gene (reference sequence) supplies CDR1 SGHNT and CDR2 YYREEE. Per the publication, the time point label means: baseline pretreatment blood. In the paper's terms, the treatment or condition label means: 15 Gy SBRT to primary tumor, nephrectomy 4 weeks later. To track tumor-enriched clonotypes, serial peripheral blood was sampled from radiation-treated patients at baseline and at 2 weeks and 4 weeks after SBRT. Every patient had renal cell carcinoma of clear cell pathology. The QIAamp DNA Blood Mini Kit (Qiagen) was used to prepare genomic DNA for TCR sequencing. Samples were included in the analyses only if all quality control checks were passed.

The chain was built from TRBV5-4 and TRBJ2-7, with TRBD1 identical over 9 junction bases. The sample in question was blood, obtained from a patient whose treatment included radiotherapy and nephrectomy. The sequence was obtained from a middle-aged man with renal cell carcinoma. The CDR3 has the sequence CASSQGGQGYEQYF. The DNA sequence is as follows: TGTGCCAGCAGCCAGGGGGGACAGGGCTACGAGCAGTACTTC.